The 16 T cell receptor beta chains presented below share a single source sample, sequenced in a study of T cells in localized non-small cell lung cancer. Produced via immunoSEQ multiplex PCR; TCRdb's table is partial and in-frame only. The sample shows 45,000 to 60,000 clones, around 86% of them seen only once. The sequencing used peripheral blood, collected before any cancer treatment. These receptors were obtained from an older female donor with stage II squamous cell lung carcinoma.

The chain employs TRBV7-2 and TRBJ2-3; 8 bases are shared with TRBD2. In germline, CDR1 is SGHTA, CDR2 FQGNSA. This CDR3 contains 16 residues. V trimming: 5 bases; J trimming: 2 bases; junction bases outside the gene matches: 9. The CDR3 sequence is CASSLLGGGTTDTQYF. The CDR3 coding sequence is TGTGCCAGCAGCCTCCTAGGCGGGGGGACCACAGATACGCAGTATTTT.

The chain has TRBV18 and TRBJ1-4; D remains ambiguous. The CDR3 has 15 amino acids. Germline V gene lookup returns CDR1 KGHSH and CDR2 LQKENI. Trimming stripped 6 bases from V and 0 bases from J, with 11 bases between. In DNA, the CDR3 is TGTGCCAGCTCCAAACGGGATGCAACTAATGAAAAACTGTTTTTT. Translating gives CASSKRDATNEKLFF.

The V call is TRBV6-4, the J call TRBJ1-2, with 7 bases fitting TRBD1. Germline loops: CDR1 MRHNA, CDR2 SNTAGT. The ends lost 4 bases at V and 7 bases at J; junction bases unmatched: 9. CDR3 length: 14 residues. CDR3 amino acids: CASSALGGGSGYTF. CDR3 coding DNA: TGTGCCAGCAGTGCCCTGGGAGGGGGCAGTGGCTACACCTTC.

This rearrangement joins TRBV7-6 to TRBJ2-7; D gene uncertain. Per the germline V gene, CDR1 is SGHVS and CDR2 is FNYEAQ. V lost 5 bases, J lost 7 bases, and 18 bases lay in between. There are 14 residues in the CDR3. This chain's CDR3 is CASSAPGPLMEQYF. CDR3 sequence (DNA): TGTGCCAGCAGCGCCCCGGGCCCCCTCATGGAGCAGTACTTC.

The chain uses TRBV25-1 and TRBJ2-7, with 7 bases fitting TRBD2. Germline V gene data show CDR1 as MGHDK and CDR2 as SYGVNS. This CDR3 has 14 residues. The trim removed 4 bases at V and 5 bases at J, leaving 8 bases unmatched. The CDR3 region has the DNA TGTGCCAGCAGTGTTGATTGGGGAGGGCACGAGCAGTACTTC. Its protein is CASSVDWGGHEQYF.

The V call is TRBV6-4, the J call TRBJ2-2, with a tentative D call TRBD1 (7 bases). The CDR3 runs to 16 residues. The V gene's germline CDR1 is MRHNA and CDR2 SNTAGT. Trimming removed 6 bases at V and 0 bases at J, with 14 bases between. The CDR3 DNA sequence: TGTGCCAGCAGCCCGGAGGGACAGTCGAACACCGGGGAGCTGTTTTTT. Amino acid sequence: CASSPEGQSNTGELFF.

J is TRBJ2-5 and V is TRBV6-5; D not certain. The ends were cut back, 2 bases at V and 1 base at J, with 14 bases in the middle. Germline assignment: CDR1 MNHEY and CDR2 SVGAGI. The CDR3 has 16 residues. The CDR3 protein is CASSYKLSGSQETQYF. The CDR3 region has the DNA TGTGCCAGCAGTTACAAATTAAGTGGCAGCCAAGAGACCCAGTACTTC.

This chain joins TRBV5-1 and TRBJ2-7; D is uncertain. Germline assignment: CDR1 SGHRS and CDR2 YFSETQ. The CDR3 spans 11 residues. Trimming shortened V by 2 bases and J by 3 bases, and 3 bases separated the two germline ends. DNA for the CDR3: TGCGCCAGCAGCTTAGGCTACGAGCAGTACTTC. This translates into CASSLGYEQYF.

This chain uses TRBV19 with TRBJ1-2, with no clear D. The CDR3 totals 15 residues. The germline V gene has CDR1 LNHDA and CDR2 SQIVND (reference sequence). V was pared by 1 base and J by 1 base, with 10 bases between. CDR3 sequence reads: CASSIVGTVNYGYTF. Here the CDR3 DNA reads TGTGCCAGTAGTATAGTTGGCACTGTTAACTATGGCTACACCTTC.

The rearrangement links TRBV11-1 to TRBJ2-7, with D perhaps given as TRBD1 or TRBD2 (5 bases each). The CDR3 spans 14 residues. Germline V gene data show CDR1 as SGHAT and CDR2 as FQDESV (reference sequence). With 3 bases removed from V and 0 bases from J, the gap between germline ends came to 9 bases. CDR3 sequence (DNA): TGTGCCAGCAGCTTGAGGGGAACCTCCTACGAGCAGTACTTC. Residues: CASSLRGTSYEQYF.

The V gene is TRBV27, the J gene TRBJ1-1; D ambiguous. Germline CDR1 reads MNHEY; CDR2 reads SMNVEV (reference sequence). The CDR3 runs 11 residues. V was clipped by 1 base and J by 10 bases, with 7 bases between them. As DNA, the CDR3 is TGTGCCAGCAGTTTATTCGGAGTAGCTTTCTTT. The encoded protein is CASSLFGVAFF.

The chain carries TRBV6-5 and TRBJ2-4; 7 nucleotides agree with TRBD1. The germline V gene has CDR1 MNHEY and CDR2 SVGAGI. The CDR3 spans 15 residues. Germline trimming cut 6 bases from V and 1 base from J; bases unmatched to any gene: 6. CDR3 DNA sequence: TGTGCCAGCAGGGCACCGACAGGGGCCAAAAACATTCAGTACTTC. It translates to CASRAPTGAKNIQYF.

The J gene is TRBJ2-3, the V gene TRBV11-3; tentatively, D is TRBD2 (5 bases). The CDR3 runs to 13 residues. V was pared by 3 bases and J by 1 base, with 5 bases between. Germline V gives CDR1 SGHNT, CDR2 YENEEA. CDR3 in DNA: TGTGCCAGCAGCTTCGGGGGCACAGATACGCAGTATTTT. Its protein is CASSFGGTDTQYF. Using reference TRBV11-3 and TRBJ2-3 for the parts outside the CDR3, the full variable domain is EAGVVQSPRYKIIEKKQPVAFWCNPISGHNTLYWYLQNLGQGPELLIRYENEEAVDDSQLPKDRFSAERLKGVDSTLKIQPAELGDSAVYLCASSFGGTDTQYFGPGTRLTVL.

By sample fraction, this clone is medium-sized. The chain uses TRBV27 and TRBJ2-6; D is unclear. Trimming removed 5 bases from V and 6 bases from J, with 11 bases in between. The CDR3 length is 14 residues. CDR1 MNHEY and CDR2 SMNVEV come from the germline V gene (reference sequence). The CDR3, as DNA: TGTGCCAGCAGTCTGGGCGCTGCGGCCAACGTCCTGACTTTC. Translation gives CASSLGAAANVLTF. The entire variable domain, with the rest obtained from reference TRBV27 and TRBJ2-6, is as follows: EAQVTQNPRYLITVTGKKLTVTCSQNMNHEYMSWYRQDPGLGLRQIYYSMNVEVTDKGDVPEGYKVSRKEKRNFPLILESPSPNQTSLYFCASSLGAAANVLTFGAGSRLTVL.

J is TRBJ2-7 and V is TRBV7-9, with D unclear. Germline V CDR1 and CDR2: SEHNR, FQNEAQ (reference sequence). The length of the CDR3 is 16 residues. V was cut by 5 bases and J by 4 bases, with 21 bases left in between. This CDR3 is CASSPIRTSRNYEQYF. The CDR3 bases are TGTGCCAGCAGCCCGATTCGGACCTCAAGAAATTACGAGCAGTACTTC.

The chain combines TRBV2 with TRBJ2-3; TRBD2 aligns across 7 bases. There are 15 residues in the CDR3. Per the germline V gene, CDR1 is SNHLY and CDR2 is FYNNEI. The V segment lost 6 bases and the J segment 2 bases; nucleotides outside the gene matches: 8. The CDR3 here is CASSPNGGTTDTQYF. For the CDR3, the DNA is TGTGCCAGCAGCCCAAACGGGGGGACCACAGATACGCAGTATTTT.